A selection of T cell receptor beta chains follows, all from one sample in a study of long-term antiretroviral therapy in people with HIV. The method was immunoSEQ multiplex PCR; TCRdb's version includes in-frame clones alone and lacks a portion of them. The data hold more than 20,000 clones, with 75% to 90% observed a single time. The sequencing used unsorted PBMCs, collected 2.3 years after starting antiretroviral therapy. The receptors derive from a man aged 35 to 55 with HIV. Both conserved end residues are part of each CDR3. The order of the fields is V gene, D gene, clone size, J gene, CDR3 protein, CDR3 DNA. D genes are given only for firm matches. Clone size appears in some rows only: once, few, many, or a class for an expanded clone.

>TRBV5-5|TRBD1|.|TRBJ1-6
CASHQTGGTGSPLHF
TGTGCCAGCCACCAAACAGGGGGCACTGGTTCACCCCTCCACTTT
>TRBV5-1|.|.|TRBJ1-5
CASSPTGPPHHQPQHF
TGCGCCAGCAGCCCGACAGGTCCTCCGCATCATCAGCCCCAGCATTTT
>TRBV5-1|.|.|TRBJ1-5
CASSLTGYSNQPQHF
TGCGCCAGCAGCTTAACAGGGTATAGCAATCAGCCCCAGCATTTT
>TRBV19|.|once|TRBJ2-1
CASSMIRVSEQFF
TGTGCCAGTAGTATGATCCGGGTGAGTGAGCAGTTCTTC
>TRBV2|.|few|TRBJ1-5
CASSFSRANSNQPQHF
TGTGCCAGCAGTTTCTCCAGGGCGAATAGCAATCAGCCCCAGCATTTT
>TRBV7-2|TRBD2|few|TRBJ2-1
CASRDQRGNRSNEQFF
TGTGCCAGCAGGGACCAGCGGGGGAATAGGAGCAATGAGCAGTTCTTC
>TRBV6-1|.|.|TRBJ1-5
CASSAVESSNQPQHF
TGTGCCAGCAGTGCGGTGGAAAGTAGCAATCAGCCCCAGCATTTT
>TRBV7-3|.|.|TRBJ2-1
CASSSDHYNEQFF
TGTGCCAGCAGCTCGGACCATTACAATGAGCAGTTCTTC
>TRBV10-3|.|once|TRBJ2-3
CAISALGGTDTQYF
TGTGCCATCAGTGCGCTAGGGGGCACAGATACGCAGTATTTT
>TRBV19|TRBD1|few|TRBJ1-2
CASSIDGQGSHYGYTF
TGTGCCAGTAGTATAGATGGACAGGGGAGTCACTATGGCTACACCTTC
>TRBV7-6|TRBD2|.|TRBJ2-7
CASSSGLAGNEQYF
TGTGCCAGCAGCTCGGGACTAGCGGGGAACGAGCAGTACTTC
>TRBV9|.|.|TRBJ2-3
CASSPGLDTQYF
TGTGCCAGCAGCCCTGGGCTAGATACGCAGTATTTT
>TRBV14|.|.|TRBJ2-3
CASSQGPPGPTDTQYF
TGTGCCAGCAGCCAAGGACCTCCTGGACCCACAGATACGCAGTATTTT
>TRBV27|TRBD2|.|TRBJ2-3
CASKREAGTSGFTDTQYF
TGTGCCAGCAAGCGAGAAGCCGGGACTAGCGGGTTCACAGATACGCAGTATTTT
>TRBV27|.|.|TRBJ2-1
CASSLTWADEQFF
TGTGCCAGCAGTTTAACTTGGGCTGATGAGCAGTTCTTC
>TRBV19|TRBD1|once|TRBJ1-2
CASSPHRGQDYGYTF
TGTGCCAGTAGCCCCCACAGGGGGCAGGACTATGGCTACACCTTC
>TRBV6-5|TRBD2|.|TRBJ2-2
CASRWLAGGTGELFF
TGTGCCAGCAGATGGCTAGCGGGAGGAACCGGGGAGCTGTTTTTT
>TRBV18|.|.|TRBJ1-5
CASSPPETGDAGPQHF
TGTGCCAGCTCACCACCGGAGACGGGCGACGCCGGGCCCCAGCATTTT
>TRBV19|.|once|TRBJ1-5
CASSRQDYSNQPQHF
TGTGCCAGTTCCAGACAAGACTATAGCAATCAGCCCCAGCATTTT
>TRBV6-4|.|.|TRBJ2-3
CASSDGSADTQYF
TGTGCCAGCAGTGACGGGTCGGCAGATACGCAGTATTTT
>TRBV12-5|.|.|TRBJ2-1
CASGFTHEQFF
TGTGCTAGTGGTTTTACGCATGAGCAGTTCTTC
>TRBV10-1|.|few|TRBJ2-2
CASSESTRGGTGELFF
TGCGCCAGCAGTGAGTCGACGAGGGGGGGCACCGGGGAGCTGTTTTTT
>TRBV15|.|once|TRBJ2-5
CATSRDPQAQETQYF
TGTGCCACCAGCAGAGATCCGCAAGCGCAAGAGACCCAGTACTTC
>TRBV7-9|.|.|TRBJ2-7
CASRRDNSYEQYF
TGTGCCAGCCGAAGGGACAACTCCTACGAGCAGTACTTC
>TRBV13|TRBD2|once|TRBJ2-3
CASSLELAATDTQYF
TGTGCCAGCAGCTTAGAACTAGCGGCCACAGATACGCAGTATTTT
>TRBV19|TRBD1|.|TRBJ1-1
CASSRITTGKSTEAFF
TGTGCCAGTAGTCGCATTACGACAGGGAAGTCCACTGAAGCTTTCTTT
>TRBV30|TRBD2|.|TRBJ2-1
CAWVPPGLADEQFF
TGTGCCTGGGTCCCCCCGGGACTAGCTGATGAGCAGTTCTTC
>TRBV5-8|TRBD1|.|TRBJ2-3
CASRTGRTDTQYF
TGTGCCAGCCGGACAGGGCGCACAGATACGCAGTATTTT
>TRBV18|TRBD1|.|TRBJ2-1
CASTGRTGGVAYNEQFF
TGTGCCAGCACAGGAAGGACAGGGGGCGTAGCCTACAATGAGCAGTTCTTC
>TRBV14|.|.|TRBJ1-1
CASSQGWTRATEAFF
TGTGCCAGCAGCCAGGGATGGACCAGGGCAACTGAAGCTTTCTTT
>TRBV10-3|TRBD2|few|TRBJ2-1
CAISEWASGGYNEQFF
TGTGCCATCAGTGAGTGGGCTAGCGGGGGCTACAATGAGCAGTTCTTC
>TRBV30|TRBD2|.|TRBJ2-2
CAWITSGVANTGELFF
TGTGCCTGGATAACTAGCGGAGTGGCAAACACCGGGGAGCTGTTTTTT
>TRBV5-6|.|.|TRBJ1-2
CASSLGPDSPNYGYTF
TGTGCCAGCAGCTTGGGTCCCGACAGCCCTAACTATGGCTACACCTTC
>TRBV25-1|TRBD1|.|TRBJ2-1
CASSRTGGAYNEQFF
TGTGCCAGCAGCCGGACAGGGGGCGCCTACAATGAGCAGTTCTTC
>TRBV5-1|TRBD1|.|TRBJ2-2
CASSPLGQGFTGELFF
TGCGCCAGCAGCCCGTTGGGACAGGGGTTCACCGGGGAGCTGTTTTTT
>TRBV27|.|.|TRBJ2-5
CASSLVGGRGKTQYF
TGTGCCAGCAGTTTAGTGGGCGGCAGGGGAAAGACCCAGTACTTC
>TRBV27|TRBD1|once|TRBJ1-4
CASRPGQGAPMEKLFF
TGTGCCAGCAGACCTGGACAGGGGGCGCCTATGGAAAAACTGTTTTTT
>TRBV7-6|.|.|TRBJ2-7
CASSLSSRDEQYF
TGTGCCAGCAGCCTGTCTAGTAGGGACGAGCAGTACTTC
>TRBV10-3|TRBD1|.|TRBJ2-5
CAIRQGLEGETQYF
TGTGCCATCAGACAGGGGCTAGAAGGGGAGACCCAGTACTTC
>TRBV5-1|TRBD1|.|TRBJ1-2
CASSSPDRRDGYTF
TGCGCCAGCAGCTCCCCGGACAGGAGGGATGGCTACACCTTC
>TRBV11-2|TRBD2|.|TRBJ2-7
CASSYHGGGISNYEQYF
TGTGCCAGCAGCTATCATGGGGGGGGGATTAGCAACTACGAGCAGTACTTC
>TRBV9|.|.|TRBJ1-1
CASSVEGRTEAFF
TGTGCCAGCAGCGTAGAGGGGCGCACTGAAGCTTTCTTT
>TRBV19|TRBD2|.|TRBJ2-2
CASSPSGSSNGELFF
TGTGCCAGTAGCCCTAGCGGGAGTTCAAACGGGGAGCTGTTTTTT
>TRBV7-9|.|.|TRBJ2-3
CASSLGAGDTQYF
TGTGCCAGCAGCTTAGGCGCAGGGGATACGCAGTATTTT
>TRBV11-2|.|.|TRBJ1-1
CASSLVRGENTEAFF
TGTGCCAGCAGCTTAGTCAGGGGTGAGAACACTGAAGCTTTCTTT
>TRBV14|.|.|TRBJ2-3
CASSLLSTDTQYF
TGTGCCAGCAGCCTTCTGAGCACAGATACGCAGTATTTT